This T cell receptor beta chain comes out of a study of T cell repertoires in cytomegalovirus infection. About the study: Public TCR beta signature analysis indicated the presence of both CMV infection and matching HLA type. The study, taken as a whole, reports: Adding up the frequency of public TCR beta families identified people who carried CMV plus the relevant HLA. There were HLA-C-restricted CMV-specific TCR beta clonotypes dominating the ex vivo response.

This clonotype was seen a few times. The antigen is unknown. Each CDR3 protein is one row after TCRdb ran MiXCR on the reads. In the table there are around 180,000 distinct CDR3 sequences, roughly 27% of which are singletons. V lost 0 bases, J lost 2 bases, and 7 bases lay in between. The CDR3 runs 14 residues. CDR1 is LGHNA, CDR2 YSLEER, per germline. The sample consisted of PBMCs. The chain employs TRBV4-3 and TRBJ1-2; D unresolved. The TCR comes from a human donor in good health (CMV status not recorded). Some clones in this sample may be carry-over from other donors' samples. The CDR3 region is CASSQERVNYGYTF. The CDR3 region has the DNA TGCGCCAGCAGCCAAGAACGGGTCAACTATGGCTACACCTTC.